The 28 T cell receptor beta chains below all came from one sample that was sequenced in a study of blood T cell repertoires in COVID-19. Clones were read by immunoSEQ multiplex PCR, and TCRdb kept only the in-frame ones, dropping some. Of more than 120,000 clones in the sample, about 90% were seen once. The sequenced material came from peripheral blood. The receptors were gathered from a man in his fifties or sixties who had recovered from COVID-19.

The J gene is TRBJ1-1, the V gene TRBV24-1, with 10 positions matching TRBD1. The CDR3 length is 13 residues. Germline V gene data show CDR1 as KGHDR and CDR2 as SFDVKD. The V and J ends lost 6 bases and 5 bases, in that order; junction bases with no gene match: 2. The CDR3 here is CATSPDRGTEAFF. CDR3 bases: TGTGCCACCAGTCCGGACAGGGGGACTGAAGCTTTCTTT.

CDR3 in amino acids: CASSLGGNEQFF. As DNA, the CDR3 is TGCGCCAGCAGCCTAGGGGGCAATGAGCAGTTCTTC. The chain uses TRBV5-1 and TRBJ2-1; D might be TRBD1 (6 bases). Germline V gene sequence: CDR1 SGHRS, CDR2 YFSETQ. The CDR3 runs 12 residues. V was clipped by 4 bases and J by 6 bases, with 8 bases between them.

The chain links TRBV9 to TRBJ2-1; 13 bases are a match to TRBD2. CDR1 is SGDLS, CDR2 YYNGEE, per germline. CDR3 size: 17 residues. V shed 1 base, J shed 6 bases, and the junction held 7 bases outside the gene matches. Here the CDR3 reads CASSVHWTSGGLNEQFF. CDR3 DNA: TGTGCCAGCAGCGTACACTGGACTAGCGGGGGACTCAATGAGCAGTTCTTC.

The chain recombines TRBV7-2 with TRBJ1-3; 9 nucleotides line up with TRBD1. Germline V gives CDR1 SGHTA, CDR2 FQGNSA. Losses at the gene ends were 0 bases for V and 0 bases for J; bases not matched to a gene: 6. The CDR3 sequence is 18 residues long. CDR3 amino acids: CASSLAGTGLSSGNTIYF. DNA of the CDR3: TGTGCCAGCAGCTTAGCCGGGACAGGGCTGAGCTCTGGAAACACCATATATTTT.

In this sample, this clone turned up once. The chain recombines TRBV18 with TRBJ2-1, with TRBD1 matching over 8 bases. Germline V lookup: CDR1 KGHSH, CDR2 LQKENI. This CDR3 is 14 amino acids long. The trim removed 3 bases at V and 9 bases at J, leaving 7 bases unmatched. CDR3 protein: CASSPDRVVGEQFF. The CDR3 DNA reads as TGTGCCAGCTCACCGGACAGGGTTGTAGGTGAGCAGTTCTTC.

The V call is TRBV19, the J call TRBJ2-2, with TRBD2 matching over 8 bases. From germline, CDR1 is LNHDA and CDR2 SQIVND (reference sequence). J lost 4 bases, V lost 6 bases, and 7 bases had no gene match. The length of the CDR3 is 15 residues. The chain's CDR3 is CASSKTSVGTGELFF. The CDR3 DNA is TGTGCCAGTAGCAAGACTAGCGTCGGCACCGGGGAGCTGTTTTTT.

The chain has TRBV27 and TRBJ2-7, with a tentative D call TRBD1 (5 bases). From germline, CDR1 is MNHEY and CDR2 SMNVEV (reference sequence). This CDR3 is 13 amino acids long. The germline V and J ends were trimmed by 3 bases and 3 bases, with 9 bases remaining between them. CDR3 sequence (DNA): TGTGCCAGCAGTTTTCAGGGTTACTACGAGCAGTACTTC. Translated: CASSFQGYYEQYF.

This chain connects TRBV7-9 to TRBJ1-6, with a weak D call TRBD1 (5 bases). This CDR3 is built from 19 residues. CDR1 SEHNR and CDR2 FQNEAQ come from the germline V gene (reference sequence). With 5 bases removed from V and 0 bases from J, the gap between germline ends came to 20 bases. The CDR3 DNA sequence: TGTGCCAGCAGCCGCAGGGTTGTTGGAGAAAACTCCTATAATTCACCCCTCCACTTT. Translating gives CASSRRVVGENSYNSPLHF.

The chain is built from TRBV20-1 and TRBJ2-5; unclear D gene. CDR3 size: 11 residues. CDR1 is DFQATT and CDR2 is SNEGSKA in the germline V gene (reference sequence). The germline V and J ends were trimmed by 6 bases and 4 bases, with 9 bases remaining between them. The CDR3 here is CSARNGETQYF. CDR3 coding DNA: TGCAGTGCGCGGAATGGAGAGACCCAGTACTTC.

V gene TRBV19 combines with J gene TRBJ2-2; 9 bases align to TRBD1. This CDR3 has 17 amino acids. Germline V CDR1 and CDR2: LNHDA, SQIVND (reference sequence). J lost 6 bases, V lost 3 bases, and 11 bases had no gene match. CDR3 loop: CASSMFNRGLIAGELFF. CDR3 bases: TGTGCCAGTAGTATGTTCAACAGGGGGCTCATTGCCGGGGAGCTGTTTTTT.

The V call is TRBV12-3 or TRBV12-4, the J call TRBJ2-7; TRBD1 is a possible D gene (6 bases). Trimming took off 5 bases at V and 2 bases at J, with 10 bases between the two ends. The length of the CDR3 is 13 residues. CDR3 in DNA: TGTGCCAGCAGTAGGACAGCTACCTACGAGCAGTACTTC. Protein sequence: CASSRTATYEQYF.

Only one count was recorded for this clone. V is TRBV3-1 (or the pseudogene TRBV3-2) and J is TRBJ1-4; D ambiguous. V was trimmed by 3 bases and J by 8 bases, leaving 13 bases between them. The CDR3 has 14 residues. CDR1 and CDR2 (germline): LGHDT, YNNKEL (reference sequence). The chain's CDR3 is CASSHTDFREKLFF. As DNA, the CDR3 is TGTGCCAGCAGCCATACCGATTTCCGGGAAAAACTGTTTTTT.

The chain uses TRBV7-6 and TRBJ2-3; tentatively, D is TRBD2 (6 bases). This CDR3 is 13 amino acids long. V lost 10 bases and J 2 bases, leaving 13 bases between the germline ends. Germline V gene lookup returns CDR1 SGHVS and CDR2 FNYEAQ. CDR3 in amino acids: CATGGTLTDTQYF. CDR3 sequence (DNA): TGTGCCACCGGGGGTACCCTCACAGATACGCAGTATTTT. The variable domain in full, with the rest retrieved from reference TRBV7-6 and TRBJ2-3, is GAGVSQSPRYKVTKRGQDVALRCDPISGHVSLYWYRQALGQGPEFLTYFNYEAQQDKSGLPNDRFSAERPEGSISTLTIQRTEQRDSAMYRCATGGTLTDTQYFGPGTRLTVL.

CDR3 bases: TGTGCCAGCAGCTTAGGGACTAGCGGGGGGGATACGCAGTATTTT. The encoded protein is CASSLGTSGGDTQYF. J is TRBJ2-3 and V is TRBV13, with 13 bases identical to TRBD2. CDR1 is PRHDT, CDR2 FYEKMQ, per germline (reference sequence). The V and J ends lost 0 bases and 6 bases, in that order; junction bases with no gene match: 0. The CDR3 totals 15 residues.

The V gene is TRBV19, the J gene TRBJ2-7, with a tentative D call TRBD1 (6 bases). This CDR3 is built from 16 residues. CDR1 LNHDA and CDR2 SQIVND come from the germline V gene (reference sequence). Trimming pared 5 bases from V and 3 bases from J, leaving 20 bases between. CDR3 in DNA: TGTGCCAGTAGTCCGGGACACCAAATCCCAAACTACGAGCAGTACTTC. Translation gives CASSPGHQIPNYEQYF.

The chain's CDR3 is CASSLTHNEQFF. CDR3 coding DNA: TGTGCCAGCAGTTTAACACACAATGAGCAGTTCTTC. The rearrangement joins TRBV12-3 or TRBV12-4 to TRBJ2-1; D uncertain. This CDR3 is built from 12 residues. V lost 2 bases, J lost 5 bases, and 4 bases lay in between.

The rearrangement links TRBV5-1 to TRBJ2-2, with a tentative D call TRBD1 (6 bases). V lost 0 bases to trimming and J lost 3 bases, with 12 bases between them. Germline assignment: CDR1 SGHRS and CDR2 YFSETQ. This CDR3 contains 16 residues. CDR3 amino acids: CASSLDRAIDTGELFF. The CDR3 DNA reads as TGCGCCAGCAGCTTGGACAGGGCGATTGACACCGGGGAGCTGTTTTTT.

The rearrangement uses TRBV7-2 and TRBJ2-5; 10 bases align to TRBD1. Per the germline V gene, CDR1 is SGHTA and CDR2 is FQGNSA. The CDR3 is 16 residues long. Trimming took 2 bases from V and 4 from J; bases not matched to a gene: 7. This CDR3 reads CASSLTGQGFGETQYF. CDR3 DNA: TGTGCCAGCAGCTTAACGGGACAGGGGTTTGGAGAGACCCAGTACTTC.

This chain connects TRBV2 to TRBJ1-1, with D perhaps TRBD1 (5 bases). Germline CDR1 reads SNHLY; CDR2 reads FYNNEI. Trimming cost V 6 bases and J 5 bases, with 13 bases left between them. The CDR3 has 13 amino acids. The CDR3 sequence: CASSVRRETEAFF. CDR3 in DNA: TGTGCCAGCAGCGTCCGCAGGGAAACTGAAGCTTTCTTT.

V gene TRBV7-9 combines with J gene TRBJ2-1; 9 bases match TRBD1. The CDR3 length is 16 residues. J was trimmed by 7 bases and V by 4 bases; bases with no gene match: 11. Germline-derived CDR1 and CDR2 are SEHNR and FQNEAQ (reference sequence). The DNA for the CDR3 is TGTGCCAGCAGCTCCGGACAGGGGACGAGGATAAATGAGCAGTTCTTC. It is translated as CASSSGQGTRINEQFF.

The chain uses TRBV27 and TRBJ2-1, with unresolved D. The CDR3 runs 13 residues. The V gene's germline CDR1 is MNHEY and CDR2 SMNVEV (reference sequence). V was trimmed by 3 bases and J by 5 bases, leaving 8 bases between them. In DNA, the CDR3 is TGTGCCAGCAGTTTGGCTGCGGACAATGAGCAGTTCTTC. Protein sequence: CASSLAADNEQFF.

This rearrangement joins TRBV5-4 to TRBJ2-1; a possible D gene is TRBD1 (5 bases). The CDR3 runs 12 residues. Germline V lookup: CDR1 SGHNT, CDR2 YYREEE (reference sequence). V was trimmed by 0 bases and J by 7 bases, leaving 5 bases between them. CDR3 nucleotide sequence: TGTGCCAGCAGCTTGGACAGGAATGAGCAGTTCTTC. It is translated as CASSLDRNEQFF. Looking up the rest from reference TRBV5-4 and TRBJ2-1 gives the full variable domain: ETGVTQSPTHLIKTRGQQVTLRCSSQSGHNTVSWYQQALGQGPQFIFQYYREEENGRGNFPPRFSGLQFPNYSSELNVNALELDDSALYLCASSLDRNEQFFGPGTRLTVL.

The CDR3 is CASSQAYSSYEQYF. As DNA, the CDR3 is TGTGCCAGCAGTCAAGCCTACAGCTCCTACGAGCAGTACTTC. The chain has TRBV27 and TRBJ2-7; D not resolved. V lost 5 bases, J lost 0 bases, and 11 bases lay in between. The CDR3 spans 14 residues. The germline V gene encodes CDR1 MNHEY and CDR2 SMNVEV (reference sequence).

This clone was observed a single time. The chain carries TRBV18 and TRBJ2-4; D possibly corresponds to TRBD2 (7 bases). The CDR3 runs to 16 residues. Deletions cut 2 bases from V and 8 bases from J, with 19 bases between. Germline CDR1 reads KGHSH; CDR2 reads LQKENI. This CDR3 reads CASSPYGGGGMDIQYF. CDR3 bases: TGTGCCAGCTCACCATACGGCGGGGGCGGGATGGACATTCAGTACTTC.

V usage is TRBV6-5 and J usage is TRBJ1-3; no firm D call. The CDR3 loop spans 15 amino acids. Deletions cut 0 bases from V and 0 bases from J, with 6 bases between. The germline V gene encodes CDR1 MNHEY and CDR2 SVGAGI. The CDR3 region has the DNA TGTGCCAGCAGTTACTCTACTAACTCTGGAAACACCATATATTTT. It specifies CASSYSTNSGNTIYF.

The chain joins TRBV5-1 to TRBJ1-4; D is unresolved. V was shortened by 0 bases and J by 0 bases, with 9 bases between the two germline ends. The V gene's germline CDR1 is SGHRS and CDR2 YFSETQ. The CDR3 has 16 amino acids. The CDR3 sequence is CASSLAGEATNEKLFF. The CDR3, as DNA: TGCGCCAGCAGCTTGGCCGGCGAGGCAACTAATGAAAAACTGTTTTTT.

This chain connects TRBV6-2 or TRBV6-3 to TRBJ1-2; the D is unclear. Trimming shortened V by 1 base and J by 6 bases, and 6 bases separated the two germline ends. This CDR3 contains 12 residues. Per germline, CDR1 MNHEY and CDR2 SVGEGT. In nucleotides, the CDR3 is TGTGCCAGCAGTTACTGGCAGAATGGCTACACCTTC. Its translation is CASSYWQNGYTF.

Here the CDR3 reads CASSTDLLDTYGYTF. For the CDR3, the DNA is TGTGCCAGCAGCACCGACCTTCTAGATACCTATGGCTACACCTTC. This sequence joins TRBV7-2 and TRBJ1-2; D not resolved. Germline V CDR1 and CDR2: SGHTA, FQGNSA. V lost 5 bases to trimming and J lost 4 bases, with 17 bases between them. CDR3 length: 15 amino acids.